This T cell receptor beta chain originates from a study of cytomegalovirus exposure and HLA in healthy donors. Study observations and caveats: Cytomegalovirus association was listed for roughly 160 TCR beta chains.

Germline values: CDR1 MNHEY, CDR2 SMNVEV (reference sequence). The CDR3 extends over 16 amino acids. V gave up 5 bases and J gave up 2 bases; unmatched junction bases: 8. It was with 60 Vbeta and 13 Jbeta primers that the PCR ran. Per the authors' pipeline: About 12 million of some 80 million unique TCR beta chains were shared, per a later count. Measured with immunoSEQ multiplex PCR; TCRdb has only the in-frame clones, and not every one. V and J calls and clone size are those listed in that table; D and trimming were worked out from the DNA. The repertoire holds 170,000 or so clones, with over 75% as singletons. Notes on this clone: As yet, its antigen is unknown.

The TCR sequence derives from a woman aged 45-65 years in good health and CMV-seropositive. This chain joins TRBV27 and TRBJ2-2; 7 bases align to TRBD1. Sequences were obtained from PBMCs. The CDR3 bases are TGTGCCAGCAGTCTAAGGGGACAGATTAACACCGGGGAGCTGTTTTTT. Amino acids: CASSLRGQINTGELFF.